Following are 2 T cell receptor beta chains from one sample sequenced in a study of blood T cell repertoires in COVID-19. The table came from immunoSEQ multiplex PCR; TCRdb's copy has only in-frame clones and leaves some out. This table holds 250,000 to 350,000 clones, more than 70% found once. The sequenced sample consisted of peripheral blood. These receptors were taken from a woman aged 45-65 years who had recovered from COVID-19.

The chain combines TRBV6-2 or TRBV6-3 with TRBJ2-2; 11 bases agree with TRBD2. Trimming removed 0 bases from V and 5 bases from J; junction bases left unmatched: 11. This CDR3 comprises 19 residues. Germline CDR1 is MNHEY and CDR2 is SVGEGT. In nucleotides, the CDR3 is TGTGCCAGCAGTTACTCACCGCCGGGACTAGCGGTGGGGACCGGGGAGCTGTTTTTT. The encoded protein is CASSYSPPGLAVGTGELFF.

This clone came up a few times. This rearrangement joins TRBV7-9 to TRBJ1-2; D is perhaps TRBD1 (5 bases). This CDR3 spans 11 amino acids. Germline lookup yields CDR1 SEHNR and CDR2 FQNEAQ (reference sequence). V dropped 11 bases and J dropped 9 bases, with 16 bases sitting between them. This CDR3 reads CAGQTGSRYTF. The CDR3 bases are TGTGCCGGACAAACTGGATCCCGCTACACCTTC. Based on the CDR3 plus reference TRBV7-9 and TRBJ1-2, the full variable domain is DTGVSQNPRHKITKRGQNVTFRCDPISEHNRLYWYRQTLGQGPEFLTYFQNEAQLEKSRLLSDRFSAERPKGSFSTLEIQRTEQGDSAMYLCAGQTGSRYTFGSGTRLTVV.